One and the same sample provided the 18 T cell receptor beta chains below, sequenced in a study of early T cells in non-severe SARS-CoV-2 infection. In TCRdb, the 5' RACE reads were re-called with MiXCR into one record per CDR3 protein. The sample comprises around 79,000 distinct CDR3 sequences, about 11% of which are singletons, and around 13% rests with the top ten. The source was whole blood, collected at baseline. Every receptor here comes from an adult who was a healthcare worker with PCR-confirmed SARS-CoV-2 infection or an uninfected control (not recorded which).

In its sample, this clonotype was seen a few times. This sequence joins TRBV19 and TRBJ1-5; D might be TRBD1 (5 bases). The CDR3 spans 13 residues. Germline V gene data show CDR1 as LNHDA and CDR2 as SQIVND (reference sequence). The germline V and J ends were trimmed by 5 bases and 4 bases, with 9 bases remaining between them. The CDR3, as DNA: TGTGCCAGTAGTTTCTCAGGGAATCAGCCCCAGCATTTT. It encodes CASSFSGNQPQHF. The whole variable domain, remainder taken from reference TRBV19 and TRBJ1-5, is DGGITQSPKYLFRKEGQNVTLSCEQNLNHDAMYWYRQDPGQGLRLIYYSQIVNDFQKGDIAEGYSVSREKKESFPLTVTSAQKNPTAFYLCASSFSGNQPQHFGDGTRLSIL.

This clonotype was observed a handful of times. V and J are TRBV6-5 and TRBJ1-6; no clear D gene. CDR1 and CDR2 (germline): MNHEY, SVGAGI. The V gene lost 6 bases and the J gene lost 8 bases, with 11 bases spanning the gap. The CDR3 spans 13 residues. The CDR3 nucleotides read TGTGCCAGCAGGCTAGACACGGATTCACCCCTCCACTTT. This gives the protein CASRLDTDSPLHF.

Written as DNA, the CDR3 is TGTGCCATCAAGAATTCACCCCTCCACTTT. Protein sequence: CAIKNSPLHF. The chain is built from TRBV6-5 and TRBJ1-6; no firm D call. V was shortened by 10 bases and J by 7 bases, with 5 bases between the two germline ends. The CDR3 is made up of 10 amino acids. Germline V CDR1 and CDR2: MNHEY, SVGAGI.

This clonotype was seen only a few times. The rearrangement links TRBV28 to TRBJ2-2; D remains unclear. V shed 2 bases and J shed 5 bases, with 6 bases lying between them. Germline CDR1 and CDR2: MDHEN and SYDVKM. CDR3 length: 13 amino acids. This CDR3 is CASSLISTGELFF. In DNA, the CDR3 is TGTGCCAGCAGTTTAATAAGTACCGGGGAGCTGTTTTTT.

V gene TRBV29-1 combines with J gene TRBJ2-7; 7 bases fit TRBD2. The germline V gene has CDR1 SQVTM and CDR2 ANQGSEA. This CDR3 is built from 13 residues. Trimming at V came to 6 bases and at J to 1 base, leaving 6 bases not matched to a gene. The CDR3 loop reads CSVSPGGSYEQYF. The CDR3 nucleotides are TGCAGCGTCTCCCCGGGGGGATCCTACGAGCAGTACTTC.

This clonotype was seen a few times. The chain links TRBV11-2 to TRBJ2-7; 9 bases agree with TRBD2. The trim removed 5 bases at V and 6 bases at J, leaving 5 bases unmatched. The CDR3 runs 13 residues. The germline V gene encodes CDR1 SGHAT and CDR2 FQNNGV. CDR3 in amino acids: CASSTPTSGEQYF. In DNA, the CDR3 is TGTGCCAGCAGCACCCCGACTAGCGGCGAGCAGTACTTC.

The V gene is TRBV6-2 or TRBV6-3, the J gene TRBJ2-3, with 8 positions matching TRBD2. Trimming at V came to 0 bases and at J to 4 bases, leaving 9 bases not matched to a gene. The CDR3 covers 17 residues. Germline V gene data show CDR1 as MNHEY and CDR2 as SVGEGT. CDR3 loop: CASSYSMGLAGSDTQYF. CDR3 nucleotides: TGTGCCAGCAGTTACTCGATGGGATTAGCGGGGTCAGATACGCAGTATTTT.

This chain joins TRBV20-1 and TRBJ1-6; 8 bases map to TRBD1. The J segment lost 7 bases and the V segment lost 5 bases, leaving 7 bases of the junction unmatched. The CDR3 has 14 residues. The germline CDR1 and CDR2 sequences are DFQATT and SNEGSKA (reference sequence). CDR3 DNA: TGCAGTGCTTGGCCAAGACAGGGGAATTCACCCCTCCACTTT. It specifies CSAWPRQGNSPLHF.

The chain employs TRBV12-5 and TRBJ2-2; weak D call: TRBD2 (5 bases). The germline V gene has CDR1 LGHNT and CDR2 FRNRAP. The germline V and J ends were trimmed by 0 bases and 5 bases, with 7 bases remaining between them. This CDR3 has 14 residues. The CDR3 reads CASGLVRDTGELFF. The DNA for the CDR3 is TGTGCTAGTGGTTTGGTACGGGATACCGGGGAGCTGTTTTTT.

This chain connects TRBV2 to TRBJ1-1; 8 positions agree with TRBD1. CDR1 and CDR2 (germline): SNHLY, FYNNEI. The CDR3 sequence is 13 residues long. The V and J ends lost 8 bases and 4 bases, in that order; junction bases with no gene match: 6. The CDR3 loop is CASSGQGGTEAFF. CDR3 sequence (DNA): TGTGCCAGCTCTGGACAGGGTGGCACTGAAGCTTTCTTT. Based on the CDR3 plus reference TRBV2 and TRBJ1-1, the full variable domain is EPEVTQTPSHQVTQMGQEVILRCVPISNHLYFYWYRQILGQKVEFLVSFYNNEISEKSEIFDDQFSVERPDGSNFTLKIRSTKLEDSAMYFCASSGQGGTEAFFGQGTRLTVV.

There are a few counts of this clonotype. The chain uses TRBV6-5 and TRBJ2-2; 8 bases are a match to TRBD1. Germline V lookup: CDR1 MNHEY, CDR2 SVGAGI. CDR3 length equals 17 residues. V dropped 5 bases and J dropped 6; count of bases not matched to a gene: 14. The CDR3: CASSPRGQGLSAGELFF. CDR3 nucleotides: TGTGCCAGCAGTCCCAGGGGGCAGGGGCTTAGCGCCGGGGAGCTGTTTTTT.

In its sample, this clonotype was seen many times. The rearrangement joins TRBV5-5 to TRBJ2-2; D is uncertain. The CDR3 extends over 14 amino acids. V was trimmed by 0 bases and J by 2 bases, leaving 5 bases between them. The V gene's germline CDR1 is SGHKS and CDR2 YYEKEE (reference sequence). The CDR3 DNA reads TGTGCCAGCAGCTTGGGTCCCAACACCGGGGAGCTGTTTTTT. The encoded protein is CASSLGPNTGELFF.

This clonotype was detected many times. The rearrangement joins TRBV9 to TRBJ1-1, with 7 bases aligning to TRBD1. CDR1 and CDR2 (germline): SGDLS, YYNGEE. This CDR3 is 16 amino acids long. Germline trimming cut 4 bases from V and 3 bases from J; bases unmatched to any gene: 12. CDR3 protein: CASSPTGEVVYTEAFF. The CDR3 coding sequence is TGTGCCAGCAGCCCCACAGGGGAGGTTGTGTACACTGAAGCTTTCTTT.

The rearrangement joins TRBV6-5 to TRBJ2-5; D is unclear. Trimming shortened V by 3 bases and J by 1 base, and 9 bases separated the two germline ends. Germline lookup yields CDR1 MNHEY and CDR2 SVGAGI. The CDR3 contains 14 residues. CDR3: CASSYGRLQETQYF. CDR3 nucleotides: TGTGCCAGCAGTTATGGACGGCTCCAAGAGACCCAGTACTTC.

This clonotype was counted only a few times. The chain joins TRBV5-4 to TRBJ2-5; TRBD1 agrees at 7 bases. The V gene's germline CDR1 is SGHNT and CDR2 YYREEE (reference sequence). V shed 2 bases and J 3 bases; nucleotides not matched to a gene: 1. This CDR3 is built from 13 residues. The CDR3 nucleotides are TGTGCCAGCAGCTTTACAGGGGAAGAGACCCAGTACTTC. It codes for CASSFTGEETQYF.

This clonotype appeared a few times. The CDR3 sequence is CSALDRGNYEQYF. CDR3 coding DNA: TGCAGTGCCTTGGACAGGGGGAACTACGAGCAGTACTTC. V and J are TRBV20-1 and TRBJ2-7; 10 nucleotides match TRBD1. The V segment lost 6 bases and the J segment 3 bases; nucleotides outside the gene matches: 5. Germline CDR1 and CDR2: DFQATT and SNEGSKA (reference sequence). The CDR3 contains 13 residues.

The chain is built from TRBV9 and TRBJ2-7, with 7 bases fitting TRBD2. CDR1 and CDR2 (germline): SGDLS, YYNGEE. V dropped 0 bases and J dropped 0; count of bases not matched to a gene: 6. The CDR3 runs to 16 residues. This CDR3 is CASSVGAGVASYEQYF. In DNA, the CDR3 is TGTGCCAGCAGCGTAGGGGCGGGGGTCGCCTCCTACGAGCAGTACTTC. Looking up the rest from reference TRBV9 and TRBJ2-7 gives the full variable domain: DSGVTQTPKHLITATGQRVTLRCSPRSGDLSVYWYQQSLDQGLQFLIQYYNGEERAKGNILERFSAQQFPDLHSELNLSSLELGDSALYFCASSVGAGVASYEQYFGPGTRLTVT.

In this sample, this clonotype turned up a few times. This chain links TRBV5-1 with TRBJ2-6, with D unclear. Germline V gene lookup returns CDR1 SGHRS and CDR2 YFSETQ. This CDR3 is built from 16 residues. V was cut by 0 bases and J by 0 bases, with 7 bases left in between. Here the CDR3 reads CASSLGVNSGANVLTF. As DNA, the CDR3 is TGCGCCAGCAGCTTGGGTGTGAACTCTGGGGCCAACGTCCTGACTTTC.